The 5 T cell receptor beta chains below were found in one sample sequenced in a study of a mutant IDH1 vaccine in newly diagnosed glioma. No antigen is known for these receptors. Time point denoted: week 35, safety follow-up. Doses consisted of 300 ug of mutant IDH1 20-mer peptide each, paired with topical imiquimod. Repertoires were generated with immunoSEQ multiplex PCR, while TCRdb's copy carries only in-frame clones and drops some. The table includes roughly 68,000 clones, roughly 74% detected once. Sample: PBMCs, taken from a glioma patient whose treatment included an IDH1 peptide vaccine. The receptors were gathered from a man in his fifties or sixties with glioma.

J is TRBJ1-4 and V is TRBV2, with D unresolved. CDR1 is SNHLY, CDR2 FYNNEI, per germline. The CDR3 spans 13 residues. The V and J ends lost 8 bases and 4 bases respectively, with 11 bases between them. The CDR3, as DNA: TGTGCCAGCGATCAACATAGTAATGAAAAACTGTTTTTT. It yields the protein CASDQHSNEKLFF.

This sequence joins TRBV6-6 and TRBJ1-1; D ambiguous. The CDR3 has 13 amino acids. Per germline, CDR1 MNHNY and CDR2 SVGAGI (reference sequence). Trimming pared 7 bases from V and 3 bases from J, leaving 12 bases between. CDR3 sequence reads: CASIRRLDTEAFF. CDR3 DNA: TGTGCCAGCATCAGGAGGCTGGACACTGAAGCTTTCTTT.

The V and J genes are TRBV27 and TRBJ2-3; TRBD2 might be the D (5 bases). Trimming stripped 6 bases from V and 2 bases from J, with 18 bases between. This CDR3 is 16 amino acids long. CDR1 and CDR2 (germline): MNHEY, SMNVEV (reference sequence). Here the CDR3 DNA reads TGTGCCAGCAGCGATGGGAGCGAGGGCCTCACAGATACGCAGTATTTT. Its protein product is CASSDGSEGLTDTQYF.

As DNA, the CDR3 is TGTGCCAGCAGTGCCTACGGGCCGCGGGCTGAAGCTTTCTTT. Translation gives CASSAYGPRAEAFF. The chain couples TRBV2 to TRBJ1-1; D unresolved. The CDR3 totals 14 residues. Trimming removed 4 bases at V and 6 bases at J, with 15 bases between. Germline CDR1 reads SNHLY; CDR2 reads FYNNEI.

This rearrangement joins TRBV29-1 to TRBJ1-2, with 9 bases fitting TRBD1. Germline V CDR1 and CDR2: SQVTM, ANQGSEA. The CDR3 is made up of 14 amino acids. V shed 4 bases and J 0 bases; nucleotides not matched to a gene: 3. The DNA of the CDR3 is TGCAGCGTTGGGGGGACAGGGTCTAACTATGGCTACACCTTC. It encodes CSVGGTGSNYGYTF.